This entry describes one T cell receptor (beta chain). Germline is not matched at one junction end, which may reflect a read error. The data were obtained in a study of blood T cell repertoires in COVID-19. Study-level information: Material from acute and convalescent COVID-19 was sourced from the United States, Italy and Spain. T cells, B-cell-depleted T cells, or PBMCs provided the cDNA or gDNA that served as material.

The CDR3 has 18 residues. Germline CDR1 SSHAT, CDR2 FNYEAQ (reference sequence). Authors' analysis steps: Estimation of nucleated cell counts was performed using reference gene primer amplification. Clones were read by immunoSEQ multiplex PCR, and TCRdb kept only the in-frame ones, dropping some. Clonal size and the V and J genes are those of that table, whereas D and trimming came from the DNA. Of tens of thousands of clones detected, around four fifths appear once; the ten largest clones hold around 5.7%. This TCR was sampled from a woman older than 75 with acute or convalescent COVID-19. V usage is TRBV7-7 and J usage is TRBJ2-6; D perhaps matches TRBD1 (5 bases). Sequencing was performed on peripheral blood. In DNA form, the CDR3 reads TGTGCTAGCAGCTTAGAGGACAACCACCTCTCTGGGGCCAACGTCCTGACTTTC. This translates into CASSLEDNHLSGANVLTF.